The text below deals with one TCR beta chain. This sample was taken from a study of cytomegalovirus exposure and HLA in healthy donors. This CDR3 has 14 amino acids. Trimming took 6 bases from V and 3 from J, leaving 12 bases between them. CDR1 MDHEN and CDR2 SYDVKM come from the germline V gene. Primers for the PCR totalled 60 Vbeta and 13 Jbeta. Some clones are missing from TCRdb's copy, which holds only in-frame ones; the method was immunoSEQ multiplex PCR. The table has 150,000 to 200,000 clones, around 68% seen once. The chain couples TRBV28 to TRBJ2-1, with unresolved D. Sequencing used PBMCs. This TCR was recovered from a woman aged 40 to 55 in good health and CMV-seropositive. CDR3 region: CASRAPFDYNEQFF. CDR3 bases: TGTGCCAGCAGAGCGCCTTTTGACTACAATGAGCAGTTCTTC.